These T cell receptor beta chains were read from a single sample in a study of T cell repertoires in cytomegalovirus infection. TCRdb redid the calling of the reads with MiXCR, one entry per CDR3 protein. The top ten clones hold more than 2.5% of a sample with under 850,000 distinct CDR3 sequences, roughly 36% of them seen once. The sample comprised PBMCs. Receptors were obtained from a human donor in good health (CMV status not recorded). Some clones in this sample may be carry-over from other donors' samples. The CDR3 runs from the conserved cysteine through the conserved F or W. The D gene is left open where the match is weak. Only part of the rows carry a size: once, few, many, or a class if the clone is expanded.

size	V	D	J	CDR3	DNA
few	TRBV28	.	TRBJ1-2	CASSILTVDYGYTF	TGTGCCAGCAGTATTCTAACAGTCGACTATGGCTACACCTTC
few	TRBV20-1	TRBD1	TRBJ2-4	CSAQQDRGSKNIQYF	TGCAGTGCACAGCAGGACAGGGGGTCCAAAAACATTCAGTACTTC
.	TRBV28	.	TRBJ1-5	CASSWAGPNQPQHF	TGTGCCAGCAGTTGGGCAGGTCCCAATCAGCCCCAGCATTTT
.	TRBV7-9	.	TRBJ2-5	CASSLGPTFQETQYF	TGTGCCAGCAGCTTAGGGCCAACCTTCCAAGAGACCCAGTACTTC
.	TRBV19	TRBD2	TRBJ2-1	CASSGGTSGRLYNEQFF	TGTGCCAGTAGTGGGGGGACTAGCGGGAGGCTCTACAATGAGCAGTTCTTC
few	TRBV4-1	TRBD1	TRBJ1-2	CASSLRDRDVYGYTF	TGCGCCAGCAGCCTTCGGGACAGGGACGTCTATGGCTACACCTTC
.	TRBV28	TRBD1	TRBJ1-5	CATSRDSTQPQHF	TGTGCCACCTCTAGGGACAGTACTCAGCCCCAGCATTTT
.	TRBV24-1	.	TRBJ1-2	CATSDTSRGPYGYTF	TGTGCCACCAGTGATACTTCCCGGGGACCCTATGGCTACACCTTC
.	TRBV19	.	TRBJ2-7	CARGPAGKRYEQYF	TGTGCCAGGGGCCCGGCAGGGAAAAGGTACGAGCAGTACTTC
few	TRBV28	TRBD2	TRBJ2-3	CASRSGGATDTQYF	TGTGCCAGCCGCTCGGGAGGGGCCACAGATACGCAGTATTTT
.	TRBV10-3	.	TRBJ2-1	CAISDRDMQVNEQFF	TGTGCCATCAGTGACAGGGACATGCAAGTCAATGAGCAGTTCTTC
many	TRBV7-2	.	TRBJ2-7	CASSPTGPPYEQYF	TGTGCCAGCAGCCCGACAGGACCGCCCTACGAGCAGTACTTC
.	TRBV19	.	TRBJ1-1	CASSNRGENTEAFF	TGTGCCAGTAGTAATAGGGGGGAGAACACTGAAGCTTTCTTT
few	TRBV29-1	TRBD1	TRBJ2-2	CSTRQGATGELFF	TGCAGCACCCGACAGGGGGCCACCGGGGAGCTGTTTTTT
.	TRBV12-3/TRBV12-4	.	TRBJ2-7	CASSFEGFRYF	TGTGCCAGCAGTTTCGAGGGGTTTCGGTACTTC
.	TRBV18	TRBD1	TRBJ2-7	CASSLTGTGIQGEQYF	TGTGCCAGCTCACTGACCGGGACAGGGATACAAGGCGAGCAGTACTTC
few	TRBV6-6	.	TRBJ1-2	CASSHSQVNYGYTF	TGTGCCAGCAGCCACTCACAGGTTAACTATGGCTACACCTTC
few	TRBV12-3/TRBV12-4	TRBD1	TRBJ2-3	CASSLGQGTLDTQYF	TGTGCCAGCAGTTTAGGACAGGGGACATTAGATACGCAGTATTTT
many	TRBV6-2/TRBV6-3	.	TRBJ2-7	CASSYSAGPYEQYF	TGTGCCAGCAGTTACTCGGCAGGGCCTTACGAGCAGTACTTC
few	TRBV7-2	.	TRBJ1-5	CASSTRAARRDQPQHF	TGTGCCAGCAGCACCCGGGCCGCCAGGCGGGATCAGCCCCAGCATTTT
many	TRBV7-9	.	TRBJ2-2	CASSFSVPGELFF	TGTGCCAGCAGCTTTTCCGTTCCTGGGGAGCTGTTTTTT
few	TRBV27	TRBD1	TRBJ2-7	CASSLLQGLIYEQYF	TGTGCCAGCAGCCTTCTACAGGGGCTGATCTACGAGCAGTACTTC
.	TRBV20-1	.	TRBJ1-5	CSVPAPTVKPQHF	TGCAGTGTCCCAGCCCCGACGGTGAAGCCCCAGCATTTT
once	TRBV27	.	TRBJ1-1	CASSRTWKAEAFF	TGTGCCAGCAGCCGGACCTGGAAGGCTGAAGCTTTCTTT
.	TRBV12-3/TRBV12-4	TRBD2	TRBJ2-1	CASSLTSGRRDNEQFF	TGTGCCAGCAGTCTCACTAGCGGGAGGAGGGACAATGAGCAGTTCTTC
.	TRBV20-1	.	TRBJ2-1	CSARDFSDPKVGHQFF	TGCAGTGCTAGAGATTTTAGTGACCCAAAGGTGGGACACCAGTTCTTC
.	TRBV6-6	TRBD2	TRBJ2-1	CATGGGANEQFF	TGTGCCACCGGGGGGGGGGCCAATGAGCAGTTCTTC
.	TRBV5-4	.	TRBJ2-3	CASSFGQTSTDTQYF	TGTGCCAGCAGCTTCGGGCAGACCAGCACAGATACGCAGTATTTT
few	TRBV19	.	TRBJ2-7	CASSTGELGGGIEQYF	TGTGCCAGTAGTACTGGAGAACTAGGAGGGGGTATCGAGCAGTACTTC
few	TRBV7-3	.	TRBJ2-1	CASSSTGAFVNEQFF	TGTGCCAGCAGCTCGACAGGCGCCTTTGTGAATGAGCAGTTCTTC
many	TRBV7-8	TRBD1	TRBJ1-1	CASSLVAGGTGYTEAFF	TGTGCCAGCAGCTTAGTGGCAGGGGGTACGGGGTACACTGAAGCTTTCTTT
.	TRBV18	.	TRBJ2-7	CAPGTFAYEQYF	TGTGCCCCGGGGACATTTGCCTACGAGCAGTACTTC
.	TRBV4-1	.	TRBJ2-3	CASSQDPNTDTQYF	TGCGCCAGCAGCCAAGACCCCAACACAGATACGCAGTATTTT
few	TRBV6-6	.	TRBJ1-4	CASSYGGTANEKLFF	TGTGCCAGCAGTTACGGGGGGACGGCTAATGAAAAACTGTTTTTT
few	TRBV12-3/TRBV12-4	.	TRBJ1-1	CASSLNLVSAPTLGGAFF	TGTGCCAGCAGTTTAAATCTGGTGTCGGCCCCTACCCTCGGGGGAGCTTTCTTT
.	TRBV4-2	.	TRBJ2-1	CASSQDLTRGGQFF	TGTGCCAGCAGCCAAGATTTGACGAGGGGTGGGCAGTTCTTC
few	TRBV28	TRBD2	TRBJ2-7	CATMGGGGPYEQYF	TGTGCCACCATGGGGGGGGGAGGCCCCTACGAGCAGTACTTC
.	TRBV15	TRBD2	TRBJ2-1	CATSRDVLAGGFAYNEQFF	TGTGCCACCAGCAGAGATGTCCTAGCGGGAGGCTTCGCCTACAATGAGCAGTTCTTC
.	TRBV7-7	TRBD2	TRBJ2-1	CASSSRLAGVNGEQFF	TGTGCTAGCAGCTCTAGACTAGCGGGAGTAAACGGTGAGCAGTTCTTC
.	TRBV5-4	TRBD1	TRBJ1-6	CASSLGTAGSYNSPLHF	TGTGCCAGCAGCCTGGGGACAGCCGGCTCCTATAATTCACCCCTCCACTTT
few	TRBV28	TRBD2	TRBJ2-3	CASGAGGPTDTQYF	TGTGCCAGCGGGGCGGGAGGGCCCACAGATACGCAGTATTTT
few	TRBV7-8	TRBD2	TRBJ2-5	CASSLTGGGNLETQYF	TGTGCCAGCAGCTTGACGGGGGGGGGGAATTTGGAGACCCAGTACTTC
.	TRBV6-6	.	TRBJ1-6	CARSDIQSGIYNSPLHF	TGTGCCCGCAGTGACATCCAGTCGGGGATCTATAATTCACCCCTCCACTTT
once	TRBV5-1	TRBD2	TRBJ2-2	CASSILAGSLTGELFF	TGCGCCAGCAGCATACTAGCGGGGTCCCTCACCGGGGAGCTGTTTTTT
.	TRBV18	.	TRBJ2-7	CDSSPQGRVSYEQYF	TGTGACAGCTCACCACAGGGAAGAGTGTCCTACGAGCAGTACTTC
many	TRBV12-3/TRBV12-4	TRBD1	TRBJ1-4	CASSRTGPNEKLFF	TGTGCCAGCAGCCGGACAGGGCCAAATGAAAAACTGTTTTTT
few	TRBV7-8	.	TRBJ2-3	CASSPFPNTDTQYF	TGTGCCAGCAGCCCCTTCCCCAATACAGATACGCAGTATTTT
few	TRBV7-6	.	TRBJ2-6	CASSLSVPMVRMNSGANVLTF	TGTGCCAGCAGCTTGTCCGTTCCTATGGTTCGGATGAACTCTGGGGCCAACGTCCTGACTTTC
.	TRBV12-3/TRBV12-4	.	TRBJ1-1	CASTPRRGNTEAFF	TGTGCCAGCACCCCTCGGAGGGGGAACACTGAAGCTTTCTTT